The 26 T cell receptor beta chains reported below all come from one sample, sequenced in a study of cytomegalovirus exposure and HLA in healthy donors. Some clones are missing from TCRdb's copy, which holds only in-frame ones; the method was immunoSEQ multiplex PCR. The sample carries more than 55,000 clones, 94% recorded once. Material: PBMCs. Receptor source: a woman between 18 and 29 years old in good health and CMV-seronegative.

V is TRBV2 and J is TRBJ2-2, with 7 nucleotides matching TRBD2. Germline V CDR1 and CDR2: SNHLY, FYNNEI. The CDR3 is 15 amino acids. Unmatched junction bases numbered 10, after V lost 4 bases and J lost 8 bases. For the CDR3, the DNA is TGTGCCAGCAGTGGGGAGGGAACTACTATTGGGGAGCTGTTTTTT. Translated, it gives CASSGEGTTIGELFF.

This chain uses TRBV11-3 with TRBJ2-7; D is unresolved. CDR3 size: 13 residues. Germline V CDR1 and CDR2: SGHNT, YENEEA. V lost 1 base and J lost 0, with 4 bases in between. CDR3 DNA sequence: TGTGCCAGCAGCTTAGTCGGCTCCTACGAGCAGTACTTC. Translating it yields CASSLVGSYEQYF.

The chain links TRBV2 to TRBJ2-3; 12 nucleotides align to TRBD2. The ends lost 8 bases at V and 4 bases at J; junction bases unmatched: 4. CDR3 length: 14 residues. Germline V CDR1 and CDR2: SNHLY, FYNNEI. The CDR3 loop is CASPLAGGSDTQYF. CDR3 nucleotides: TGTGCCAGCCCGCTAGCGGGGGGGTCAGATACGCAGTATTTT.

The chain employs TRBV5-6 and TRBJ2-2; the match to TRBD2 covers 10 bases. J lost 7 bases, V lost 0 bases, and 9 bases had no gene match. CDR3 length equals 17 residues. Germline CDR1 is SGHDT and CDR2 is YYEEEE. This CDR3 reads CASSLVASGGASGELFF. CDR3 sequence (DNA): TGTGCCAGCAGCTTGGTAGCCAGCGGGGGGGCAAGCGGGGAGCTGTTTTTT. The full variable domain, rest sourced from reference TRBV5-6 and TRBJ2-2, is DAGVTQSPTHLIKTRGQQVTLRCSPKSGHDTVSWYQQALGQGPQFIFQYYEEEERQRGNFPDRFSGHQFPNYSSELNVNALLLGDSALYLCASSLVASGGASGELFFGEGSRLTVL.

This clone appeared a single time. The genes are TRBV23-1 and TRBJ1-2; TRBD1 agrees at 8 bases. Being an ORF, TRBV23-1 has a function that is uncertain. CDR3 length: 14 residues. J lost 4 bases, V lost 8 bases, and 9 bases had no gene match. CDR3 in amino acids: CASPPTGAIYGYTF. The CDR3 region has the DNA TGCGCCAGCCCTCCGACAGGGGCGATCTATGGCTACACCTTC.

CDR3 nucleotide sequence: TGTGCCAGCAGGGGACAGGGGGCGGGCGGGGAGCTGTTTTTT. This gives the protein CASRGQGAGGELFF. The chain links TRBV6-5 to TRBJ2-2; 12 bases line up with TRBD1. Germline assignment: CDR1 MNHEY and CDR2 SVGAGI. V gave up 6 bases and J gave up 7 bases; unmatched junction bases: 3. CDR3 length: 14 residues.

In its sample, this clone was seen a few times. The gene calls are TRBV6-1 and TRBJ1-6; 7 bases match TRBD1. CDR1 is MNHNS and CDR2 is SASEGT in the germline V gene. V was clipped by 5 bases and J by 6 bases; unmatched bases: 4. The CDR3 totals 14 residues. CDR3 region: CASSTGQTNSPLHF. In nucleotides, the CDR3 is TGTGCCAGCAGTACGGGACAGACTAATTCACCCCTCCACTTT.

This clone was found a few times. This rearrangement joins TRBV7-2 to TRBJ2-3, with TRBD2 matching over 7 bases. The junction had 4 bases not matched to a gene; V was cut back by 5 bases and J by 8 bases. The CDR3 extends over 12 amino acids. CDR1 and CDR2 from the germline V gene are SGHTA and FQGNSA. The DNA for the CDR3 is TGTGCCAGCAGCGCGGCGGGAGTTACGCAGTATTTT. This codes for CASSAAGVTQYF.

The CDR3 here is CASTEVWGPQYF. In DNA form, the CDR3 reads TGTGCCAGCACCGAGGTGTGGGGGCCGCAGTACTTC. V usage is TRBV6-1 and J usage is TRBJ2-7, with D possibly matching TRBD1 (6 bases). The CDR3 runs 12 residues. Trimming cost V 7 bases and J 9 bases, with 16 bases left between them. From germline, CDR1 is MNHNS and CDR2 SASEGT.

The chain carries TRBV9 and TRBJ1-3, with D uncertain. Germline V lookup: CDR1 SGDLS, CDR2 YYNGEE. Trimming shortened V by 2 bases and J by 2 bases, and 11 bases separated the two germline ends. The CDR3 length is 15 residues. The CDR3 loop is CASSVQNQPGNTIYF. The CDR3 coding sequence is TGTGCCAGCAGCGTCCAGAATCAACCTGGAAACACCATATATTTT.

This chain connects TRBV11-3 to TRBJ2-2; 8 bases map to TRBD2. The CDR3 length is 18 residues. J was trimmed by 0 bases and V by 0 bases; bases with no gene match: 6. Looked up from germline, CDR1 is SGHNT and CDR2 is YENEEA. Here the CDR3 DNA reads TGTGCCAGCAGCTTAGATCTTGGGACTAGTGCGAACACCGGGGAGCTGTTTTTT. Its translation is CASSLDLGTSANTGELFF.

The chain combines TRBV4-1 with TRBJ2-7; 7 bases align to TRBD2. Trimming took 5 bases from V and 6 from J; bases not matched to a gene: 16. The CDR3 is made up of 16 amino acids. The germline V gene encodes CDR1 MGHRA and CDR2 YSYEKL. The CDR3 protein is CASSGRRLAFFSEQYF. The DNA for the CDR3 is TGCGCCAGCAGCGGACGGAGACTAGCCTTTTTTAGCGAGCAGTACTTC.

The chain joins TRBV6-1 to TRBJ1-2; D is perhaps TRBD1 (5 bases). V was shortened by 4 bases and J by 8 bases, with 14 bases between the two germline ends. The CDR3 extends over 13 amino acids. CDR1 and CDR2 from the germline V gene are MNHNS and SASEGT. The CDR3 is CASSGSGVQGYTF. In DNA, the CDR3 is TGTGCCAGCAGTGGATCGGGGGTCCAAGGCTACACCTTC.

The chain combines TRBV2 with TRBJ1-4; D possibly corresponds to TRBD1 (5 bases). Germline loops: CDR1 SNHLY, CDR2 FYNNEI. This CDR3 spans 14 amino acids. V lost 4 bases, J lost 3 bases, and 9 bases lay in between. Here the CDR3 DNA reads TGTGCCAGCAGTGCCCGGGGGTCTAATGAAAAACTGTTTTTT. Amino acid sequence: CASSARGSNEKLFF.

The V call is TRBV7-9, the J call TRBJ1-4; the D is unclear. This CDR3 contains 16 residues. Germline loops: CDR1 SEHNR, CDR2 FQNEAQ (reference sequence). Trimming pared 4 bases from V and 0 bases from J, leaving 12 bases between. The CDR3: CASSYGWQTTNEKLFF. In DNA, the CDR3 is TGTGCCAGCAGCTATGGTTGGCAGACAACTAATGAAAAACTGTTTTTT.

This CDR3 reads CASSRTTGANYGYTF. CDR3 nucleotides: TGTGCCAGCAGTAGAACGACAGGCGCTAACTATGGCTACACCTTC. V and J are TRBV6-5 and TRBJ1-2; tentatively, D is TRBD1 (6 bases). The V end was cut by 5 bases, the J end by 0 bases, with 13 bases between. This CDR3 has 15 residues. Germline V CDR1 and CDR2: MNHEY, SVGAGI.

The rearrangement links TRBV7-9 to TRBJ2-7, with 7 bases fitting TRBD1. This CDR3 is built from 13 residues. The trim removed 1 base at V and 6 bases at J, leaving 3 bases unmatched. Germline CDR1 SEHNR, CDR2 FQNEAQ (reference sequence). CDR3 sequence: CASSLERGLEQYF. CDR3 DNA: TGTGCCAGCAGCTTAGAGAGGGGGCTCGAGCAGTACTTC.

The count of this clone is one. The chain couples TRBV11-2 to TRBJ1-1; D is undetermined. Germline V gene sequence: CDR1 SGHAT, CDR2 FQNNGV. The V and J ends lost 2 bases and 6 bases respectively, with 13 bases between them. CDR3 length: 14 residues. The CDR3 DNA follows: TGTGCCAGCAGCTTAATTCTTGGGCCCGCTGAAGCTTTCTTT. It encodes CASSLILGPAEAFF.

The chain is built from TRBV10-3 and TRBJ1-5; D may be TRBD1 (5 bases). The CDR3 extends over 15 amino acids. Germline-derived CDR1 and CDR2 are ENHRY and SYGVKD. With 6 bases removed from V and 0 bases from J, the gap between germline ends came to 12 bases. The CDR3 loop reads CAIRETDHSNQPQHF. The CDR3 DNA is TGTGCCATCAGGGAGACAGACCATAGCAATCAGCCCCAGCATTTT.

Comment on this clone: The sample has other DNA sequences that encode this CDR3 too. The chain combines TRBV9 with TRBJ2-5; the D is unclear. Trimming stripped 0 bases from V and 2 bases from J, with 5 bases between. Germline lookup yields CDR1 SGDLS and CDR2 YYNGEE. The CDR3 is 13 residues long. CDR3 region: CASSVAGQETQYF. The CDR3 bases are TGTGCCAGCAGCGTAGCGGGTCAAGAGACCCAGTACTTC.

This clone has just a few counts. The chain is built from TRBV7-2 and TRBJ2-3; D may be TRBD2 (6 bases). CDR1 is SGHTA and CDR2 is FQGNSA in the germline V gene. The CDR3 has 14 residues. Trimming removed 3 bases at V and 4 bases at J, with 11 bases between. CDR3 amino acids: CASSFTSPPDTQYF. DNA of the CDR3: TGTGCCAGCAGCTTTACTAGCCCCCCAGATACGCAGTATTTT. Complete variable domain (other parts from reference TRBV7-2 and TRBJ2-3): GAGVSQSPSNKVTEKGKDVELRCDPISGHTALYWYRQSLGQGLEFLIYFQGNSAPDKSGLPSDRFSAERTGGSVSTLTIQRTQQEDSAVYLCASSFTSPPDTQYFGPGTRLTVL.

The rearrangement joins TRBV7-3 to TRBJ2-3; TRBD2 matches 12 bases. This CDR3 comprises 16 residues. From germline, CDR1 is SGHTA and CDR2 FQGTGA. J gave up 0 bases and V 5 bases, and 3 bases lay outside the gene matches. The CDR3 DNA reads TGTGCCAGCAGCGCAGGACTAGCGGGGAGCACAGATACGCAGTATTTT. Its protein is CASSAGLAGSTDTQYF.

This chain connects TRBV5-1 to TRBJ2-3, with D maybe TRBD2 (6 bases). The germline CDR1 and CDR2 sequences are SGHRS and YFSETQ. V dropped 5 bases and J dropped 2 bases, with 21 bases sitting between them. The CDR3 length is 17 residues. CDR3 residues: CASSGHGSGETTDTQYF. The CDR3 bases are TGCGCCAGCAGTGGTCACGGGTCGGGGGAGACCACAGATACGCAGTATTTT.

CDR3 loop: CSVSSGAGELFF. The CDR3 nucleotides read TGCAGCGTCTCGTCCGGGGCCGGGGAGCTGTTTTTT. This chain connects TRBV29-1 to TRBJ2-2; D possibly corresponds to TRBD2 (5 bases). The germline V gene encodes CDR1 SQVTM and CDR2 ANQGSEA. Between the trimmed V and J ends, which lost 6 bases and 6 bases, there was a span of 11 bases. The CDR3 has 12 residues.

The chain uses TRBV6-6 and TRBJ2-2; 8 nucleotides line up with TRBD2. The CDR3 is 11 amino acids. Germline assignment: CDR1 MNHNY and CDR2 SVGAGI (reference sequence). V trimming: 7 bases; J trimming: 12 bases; junction bases outside the gene matches: 4. CDR3 residues: CASTGGGKLFF. CDR3 DNA sequence: TGTGCCAGCACCGGGGGGGGGAAGCTGTTTTTT.

The chain links TRBV7-6 to TRBJ1-5, with D possibly TRBD1 on 6 matching bases. The V gene lost 5 bases and the J gene lost 2 bases, with 10 bases spanning the gap. The CDR3 contains 14 residues. The V gene's germline CDR1 is SGHVS and CDR2 FNYEAQ. CDR3 coding DNA: TGTGCCAGCAGCCAAGGGGGGGGCAATCAGCCCCAGCATTTT. Its protein product is CASSQGGGNQPQHF.